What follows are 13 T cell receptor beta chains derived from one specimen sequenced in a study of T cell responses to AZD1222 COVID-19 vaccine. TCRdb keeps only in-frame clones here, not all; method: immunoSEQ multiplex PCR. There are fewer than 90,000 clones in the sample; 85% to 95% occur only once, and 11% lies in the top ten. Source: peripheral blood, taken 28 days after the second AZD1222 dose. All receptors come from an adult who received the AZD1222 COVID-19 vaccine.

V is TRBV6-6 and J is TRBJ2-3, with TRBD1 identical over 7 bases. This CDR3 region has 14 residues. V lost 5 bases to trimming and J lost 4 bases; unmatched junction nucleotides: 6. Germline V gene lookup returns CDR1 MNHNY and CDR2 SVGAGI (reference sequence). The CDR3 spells CASSPRQGADTQYF. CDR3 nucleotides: TGTGCCAGCAGTCCTCGACAGGGAGCAGATACGCAGTATTTT.

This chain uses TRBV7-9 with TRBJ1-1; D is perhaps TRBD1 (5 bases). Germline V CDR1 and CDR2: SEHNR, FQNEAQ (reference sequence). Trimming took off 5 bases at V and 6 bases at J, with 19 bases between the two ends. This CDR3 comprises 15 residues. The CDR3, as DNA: TGTGCCAGCAGCCCCCAGGGCGGAGGGGATCCTGAAGCTTTCTTT. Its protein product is CASSPQGGGDPEAFF.

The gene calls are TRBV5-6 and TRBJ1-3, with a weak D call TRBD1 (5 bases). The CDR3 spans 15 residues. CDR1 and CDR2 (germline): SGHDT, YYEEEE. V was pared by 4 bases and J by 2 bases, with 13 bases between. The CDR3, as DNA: TGTGCCAGCAGCCCCCCTTGGGGGGCTGGAAACACCATATATTTT. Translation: CASSPPWGAGNTIYF.

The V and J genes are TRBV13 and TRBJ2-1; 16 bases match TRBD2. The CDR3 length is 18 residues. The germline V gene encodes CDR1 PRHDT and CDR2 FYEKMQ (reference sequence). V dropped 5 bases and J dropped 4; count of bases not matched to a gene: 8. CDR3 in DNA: TGTGCCAGCAGCCCACCCGGGACTAGCGGGGGGGCGTACAATGAGCAGTTCTTC. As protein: CASSPPGTSGGAYNEQFF.

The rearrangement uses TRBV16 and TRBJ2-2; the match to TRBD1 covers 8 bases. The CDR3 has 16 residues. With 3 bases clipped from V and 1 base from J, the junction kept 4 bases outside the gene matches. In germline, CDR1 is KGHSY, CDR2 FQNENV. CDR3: CASSQPGQVNTGELFF. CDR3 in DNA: TGTGCCAGCAGCCAGCCGGGACAGGTGAACACCGGGGAGCTGTTTTTT.

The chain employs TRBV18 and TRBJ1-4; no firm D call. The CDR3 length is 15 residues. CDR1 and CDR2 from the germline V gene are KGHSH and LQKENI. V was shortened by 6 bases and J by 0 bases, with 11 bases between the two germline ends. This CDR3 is CASSPSAATNEKLFF. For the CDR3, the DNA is TGTGCCAGCTCCCCCTCAGCAGCAACTAATGAAAAACTGTTTTTT.

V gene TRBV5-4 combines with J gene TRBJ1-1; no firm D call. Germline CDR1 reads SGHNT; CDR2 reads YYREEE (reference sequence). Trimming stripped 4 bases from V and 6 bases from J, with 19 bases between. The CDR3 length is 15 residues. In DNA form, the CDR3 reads TGTGCCAGCAGCCCTGCCGATGGGTTCTTCTCTGAAGCTTTCTTT. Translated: CASSPADGFFSEAFF.

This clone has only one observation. The CDR3 nucleotides read TGTGCCAGCAGCCAATGGGGGGCCGAACCTTTCTTT. Translating it yields CASSQWGAEPFF. The chain links TRBV3-1 (or the pseudogene TRBV3-2) to TRBJ1-1; possibly TRBD1 for D (6 bases). The V end lost 2 bases, the J end lost 12 bases, and 13 bases lay between the germline ends. Germline values: CDR1 LGHDT, CDR2 YNNKEL (reference sequence). This CDR3 spans 12 amino acids.

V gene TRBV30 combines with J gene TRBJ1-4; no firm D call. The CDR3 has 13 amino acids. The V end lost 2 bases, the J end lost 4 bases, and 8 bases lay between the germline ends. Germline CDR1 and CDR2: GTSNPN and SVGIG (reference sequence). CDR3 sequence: CAWSSAYNEKLFF. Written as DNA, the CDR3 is TGTGCCTGGAGTTCTGCTTATAATGAAAAACTGTTTTTT.

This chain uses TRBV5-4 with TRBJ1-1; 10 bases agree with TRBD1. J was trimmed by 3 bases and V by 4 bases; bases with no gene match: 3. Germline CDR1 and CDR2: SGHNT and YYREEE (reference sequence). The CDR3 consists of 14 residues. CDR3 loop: CASSRGQGDTEAFF. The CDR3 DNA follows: TGTGCCAGCAGCCGCGGACAGGGGGACACTGAAGCTTTCTTT.

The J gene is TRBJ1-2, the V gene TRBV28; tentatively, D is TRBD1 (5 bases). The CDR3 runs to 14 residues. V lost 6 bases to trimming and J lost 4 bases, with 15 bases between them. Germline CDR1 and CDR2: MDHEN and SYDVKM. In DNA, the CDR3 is TGTGCCAGCAGGATTAACAGTGGGGGCTATGGCTACACCTTC. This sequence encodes CASRINSGGYGYTF.

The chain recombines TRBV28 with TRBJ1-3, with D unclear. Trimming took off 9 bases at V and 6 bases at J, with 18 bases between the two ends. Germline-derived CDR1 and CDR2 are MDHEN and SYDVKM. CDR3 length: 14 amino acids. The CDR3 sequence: CASSGPALANTIYF. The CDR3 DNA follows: TGTGCCAGTTCCGGGCCTGCTTTAGCAAACACCATATATTTT.

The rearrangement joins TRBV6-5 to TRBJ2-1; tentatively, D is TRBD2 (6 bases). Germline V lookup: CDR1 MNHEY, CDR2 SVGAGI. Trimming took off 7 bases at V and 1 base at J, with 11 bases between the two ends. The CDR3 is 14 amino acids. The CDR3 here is CASMQGLSYNEQFF. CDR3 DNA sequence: TGTGCCAGCATGCAGGGACTGTCCTACAATGAGCAGTTCTTC.